A selection of T cell receptor beta chains follows, all from one sample in a study of immune evolution from preneoplasia to lung adenocarcinoma. This table comes from immunoSEQ multiplex PCR, and its TCRdb copy is limited to in-frame clones, with some not included. This table holds about 6,600 clones, roughly 75% found once. Sequencing used FFPE lung adenocarcinoma in situ tissue. These receptor sequences come from a donor at least 70 years old with lung adenocarcinoma. Each CDR3 is given with its conserved first and last residue. Each record gives: clone size, CDR3 length, J gene, V gene, D gene, CDR3 DNA, CDR3 protein. D genes are given only for firm matches. For some rows the clone size is stated as once, few or many, or as a class when expanded; others skip it.

size: .; length: 12; J: TRBJ1-1; V: TRBV11-3; D: .; DNA: TGTGCCAGCAGCCTACAGGACAGAGGGGCTTTCTTT; CDR3: CASSLQDRGAFF
size: .; length: 15; J: TRBJ1-3; V: TRBV18; D: .; DNA: TGTGCCAGCTCACCACCGTTGACCGCGGGAAACACCATATATTTT; CDR3: CASSPPLTAGNTIYF
size: .; length: 14; J: TRBJ2-1; V: TRBV6-4; D: TRBD2; DNA: TGTGCCAGCAGTGGACTAGCGGGCGTCAATGAGCAGTTCTTC; CDR3: CASSGLAGVNEQFF
size: .; length: 12; J: TRBJ1-1; V: TRBV30; D: .; DNA: TGTGCCGGACGGTCCGCCTATTCTGAAGCTTTCTTT; CDR3: CAGRSAYSEAFF
size: once; length: 11; J: TRBJ1-1; V: TRBV29-1; D: .; DNA: TGCAGCGTTATGGAGAACACTGAAGCTTTCTTT; CDR3: CSVMENTEAFF
size: .; length: 15; J: TRBJ1-4; V: TRBV6-1; D: .; DNA: TGTGCCAGCACCCCAAGGAGTCCAACTAATGAAAAACTGTTTTTT; CDR3: CASTPRSPTNEKLFF
size: once; length: 17; J: TRBJ2-5; V: TRBV28; D: TRBD1; DNA: TGTGCCAGCACCCGATGGGGTCGGGGACAGGGGAAAGAGACCCAGTACTTC; CDR3: CASTRWGRGQGKETQYF
size: large; length: 15; J: TRBJ1-5; V: TRBV19; D: .; DNA: TGTGCCAGTAGTATGGGTAGGGGGGGTGAGCAGCCCCAGCATTTT; CDR3: CASSMGRGGEQPQHF
size: .; length: 11; J: TRBJ1-1; V: TRBV7-6; D: .; DNA: TGTGCCAGCAGCTTTGGGGAAATAGCTTTCTTT; CDR3: CASSFGEIAFF
size: once; length: 16; J: TRBJ2-7; V: TRBV7-9; D: TRBD2; DNA: TGTGCCAGCAGCTTAGGTATGGCTAGCGGGAGTTACGAGCAGTACTTC; CDR3: CASSLGMASGSYEQYF
size: .; length: 16; J: TRBJ2-1; V: TRBV25-1; D: TRBD2; DNA: TGTGCCAGCAGTAGCCCGTCTAGCGGTTCCTTGGATGAGCAGTTCTTC; CDR3: CASSSPSSGSLDEQFF
size: few; length: 11; J: TRBJ1-1; V: TRBV20-1; D: .; DNA: TGCAGTGTTCTCAGGGAGACCGAAGCTTTCTTT; CDR3: CSVLRETEAFF
size: .; length: 16; J: TRBJ2-1; V: TRBV13; D: TRBD2; DNA: TGTGCCAGCAGCTTAGATGCGGGAGGCCTTCTCAATGAGCAGTTCTTC; CDR3: CASSLDAGGLLNEQFF
size: .; length: 15; J: TRBJ1-5; V: TRBV6-5; D: TRBD1; DNA: TGTGCCAGCAGGGAAACGACAGGGGACAATCAGCCCCAGCATTTT; CDR3: CASRETTGDNQPQHF
size: .; length: 14; J: TRBJ1-4; V: TRBV7-2; D: .; DNA: TGTGCCAGCAGTGAGGACGGGAACCTTGAAAAACTGTTTTTT; CDR3: CASSEDGNLEKLFF
size: .; length: 14; J: TRBJ1-1; V: TRBV30; D: TRBD1; DNA: TGTGCCTGGAGTGGGGACAGGACGAACACTGAAGCTTTCTTT; CDR3: CAWSGDRTNTEAFF
size: .; length: 19; J: TRBJ2-3; V: TRBV7-9; D: TRBD2; DNA: TGTGCCAGCAGCTCAGGGAAGGGTAGAACGGGACTAGCCCCAGATACGCAGTATTTT; CDR3: CASSSGKGRTGLAPDTQYF
size: .; length: 16; J: TRBJ2-7; V: TRBV10-3; D: TRBD2; DNA: TGTGCCATCAGTGAGGGACTAGCGGACCTCTCCTACGAGCAGTACTTC; CDR3: CAISEGLADLSYEQYF
size: .; length: 14; J: TRBJ2-3; V: TRBV9; D: TRBD2; DNA: TGTGCCAGCAGCCCGGCTAGCGGGAAATATACGCAGTATTTT; CDR3: CASSPASGKYTQYF
size: .; length: 16; J: TRBJ2-3; V: TRBV5-1; D: TRBD2; DNA: TGCGCCAGCAACAGCCTGGGACTAGCAGGCACGGATACTCAGTATTTT; CDR3: CASNSLGLAGTDTQYF
size: few; length: 15; J: TRBJ1-5; V: TRBV5-1; D: .; DNA: TGCGCCAGCAGCTTAGGAGGGTATAGCAATCAGCCCCAGCATTTT; CDR3: CASSLGGYSNQPQHF
size: .; length: 15; J: TRBJ1-5; V: TRBV5-1; D: TRBD1; DNA: TGCGCCAGCAGCAAAGGAGGGACAGCAGGACAGCCCCAGCATTTT; CDR3: CASSKGGTAGQPQHF
size: .; length: 14; J: TRBJ1-1; V: TRBV18; D: .; DNA: TGTGCCAGCTCACAGGGAGCCTTTAACACTGAAGCTTTCTTT; CDR3: CASSQGAFNTEAFF
size: .; length: 16; J: TRBJ2-1; V: TRBV19; D: .; DNA: TGTGCCAGTAGTATCCCGGGTGACGAGAGGAACAATGAGCAGTTCTTC; CDR3: CASSIPGDERNNEQFF
size: .; length: 14; J: TRBJ2-7; V: TRBV7-9; D: .; DNA: TGTGCCAGCAACCTCGCTCAGGGACCGGGGGAGCAGTACTTC; CDR3: CASNLAQGPGEQYF
size: .; length: 14; J: TRBJ1-2; V: TRBV4-2; D: .; DNA: TGTGCCAGCAGCGGGGGGGGAGGGGACCTACGTTGTCACTTC; CDR3: CASSGGGGDLRCHF
size: .; length: 15; J: TRBJ1-2; V: TRBV10-2; D: .; DNA: TGCGCCTCCTCCCAGGGCAGAGCTAACTCCTATGGCTACACCTTC; CDR3: CASSQGRANSYGYTF
size: .; length: 14; J: TRBJ1-2; V: TRBV6-1; D: .; DNA: TGTGCCAGCAGTGGTGGACAGACCCACTATGGCTACACCTTC; CDR3: CASSGGQTHYGYTF
size: .; length: 14; J: TRBJ1-5; V: TRBV7-2; D: .; DNA: TGTGCCAGCAGCTCAACCCTTAGCAATCAGCCCCAGCATTTT; CDR3: CASSSTLSNQPQHF